This T cell receptor (beta chain) was obtained from a study of blood T cell repertoires in COVID-19 (TCRdb year 2020). Context from the whole study: The collaborator samples originated in the United States, Italy and Spain and spanned the acute and convalescent phases of COVID-19. The material from the prospective study consisted of cDNA or gDNA derived from T cells, B-cell-depleted T cells, or PBMCs. The dataset comprised deeply sampled blood TCRbeta repertoires from subjects exposed to, actively infected with, or recovered from COVID-19. The repertoires were released in a freely available public database meant as a resource for research on the immune response to SARS-CoV-2. Samples came from the ongoing ImmuneRACE study (first 160 participants) plus 1,254 subjects from 6 global collaborators. Sample metadata almost always included a de-identified subject ID, COVID-19 status, age in years and sex. Where available, HLA class I and class II types were taken from metadata supplied by the sample provider and were not determined by assay-based typing.

TCRbeta CDR3 regions were amplified from genomic DNA using the immunoSEQ Assay, a bias-controlled multiplex PCR. Concerning the study's data processing: Nucleated cell counts per sample were estimated from amplification of reference gene primers within the assay. To quantify the absolute abundance of each unique TCRbeta CDR3 rearrangement, sequence reads were collapsed and filtered. Productive Simpson clonality was computed per sample as the square root of Simpson's diversity index over productive rearrangements. TCRdb stores this immuneACCESS table with in-frame sequences only. Part of the clones is absent; in the studies checked, under half of the shortfall reflects unresolved V genes, and no reason is known for the rest. Clonal size and the V and J genes are those of that table, whereas D and trimming came from the DNA. The table for this sample lists about 140,000 clones; 75% to 85% of them were counted only once. Jointly, the top ten make up under 6% of the sample.

Summary of the overall study and its limitations: The amount of clinical and demographic metadata varied by source and participant and was provided uncurated.

V is cut back by 1 base and J by 5 bases, with 14 bases in the junction unmatched. The CDR3 spans 17 residues, from the cysteine through the phenylalanine. Just CDR3 DNA is preserved here, 51 bases in frame from base 1. CDR1 and CDR2 are drawn from the germline V gene: SGHRS, YFSETQ. On this clone itself: The antigen it binds to is not known. No much larger clone is present one base from it, and per-base qualities are unavailable.

Whole blood was collected in K2EDTA tubes by collaborating institutions according to the institutions' own protocols. For TCRbeta analysis, collaborators shipped samples in one of three forms: frozen whole blood, isolated PBMCs, or DNA extracted from either of those sample types. The receptor was isolated from an elderly woman with active or convalescent COVID-19. The material sequenced was peripheral blood. Here the chain combines TRBV5-1 and TRBJ1-1, with 7 middle bases fitting TRBD1. The CDR3 protein sequence reads: CASSLQAGGSFLTEAFF. The DNA sequence follows: TGCGCCAGCAGCTTGCAGGCAGGGGGATCGTTTTTGACTGAAGCTTTCTTT.